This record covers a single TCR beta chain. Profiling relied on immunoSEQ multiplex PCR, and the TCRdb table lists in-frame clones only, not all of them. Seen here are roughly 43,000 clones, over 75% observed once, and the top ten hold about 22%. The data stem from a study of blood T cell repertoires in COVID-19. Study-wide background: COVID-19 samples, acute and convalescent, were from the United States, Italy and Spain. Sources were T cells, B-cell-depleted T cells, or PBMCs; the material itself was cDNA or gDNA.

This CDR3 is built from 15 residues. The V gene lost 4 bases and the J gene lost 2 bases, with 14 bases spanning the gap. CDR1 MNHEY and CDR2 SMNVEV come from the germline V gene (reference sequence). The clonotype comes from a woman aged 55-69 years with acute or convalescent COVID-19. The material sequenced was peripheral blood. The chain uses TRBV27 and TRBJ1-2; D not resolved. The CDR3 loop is CASSSSARGNYGYTF. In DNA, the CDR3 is TGTGCCAGCAGTTCTTCAGCGAGAGGGAACTATGGCTACACCTTC.